Listed below are T cell receptor beta chains from one sample, sequenced in a study of cytomegalovirus exposure and HLA in healthy donors. Repertoires were generated with immunoSEQ multiplex PCR, while TCRdb's copy carries only in-frame clones and drops some. The data hold 150,000 to 200,000 clones, with 65% to 90% observed a single time. The sequencing sample was made of PBMCs. These receptors all come from a woman between 50 and 59 years old in good health and CMV-seronegative. Each CDR3 is given with its conserved first and last residue. The D gene is left open where the match is weak. Rows give clone size only sometimes, using once, few, many, or a class for an expanded clone.

size	V	D	J	CDR3	DNA
NA	TRBV30	NA	TRBJ1-2	CAWSVRPPGGYGYTF	TGTGCCTGGAGTGTACGGCCGCCCGGGGGATATGGCTACACCTTC
NA	TRBV5-5	NA	TRBJ2-7	CASSLRPRQSSYEQYF	TGTGCCAGCAGCTTGAGGCCCAGACAGAGCTCCTACGAGCAGTACTTC
NA	TRBV2	NA	TRBJ2-2	CASTERLDTGELFF	TGTGCCAGCACTGAACGGTTGGACACCGGGGAGCTGTTTTTT
NA	TRBV7-9	NA	TRBJ2-2	CASSPSEANTGELFF	TGTGCCAGCAGCCCTAGCGAAGCGAACACCGGGGAGCTGTTTTTT
few	TRBV11-1	TRBD2	TRBJ2-7	CASGIAGDGVEQYF	TGTGCCAGTGGGATAGCGGGAGACGGGGTCGAGCAGTACTTC
NA	TRBV5-1	NA	TRBJ2-5	CASSFGGTDQETQYF	TGCGCCAGCAGCTTTGGGGGGACCGATCAAGAGACCCAGTACTTC
NA	TRBV5-1	TRBD2	TRBJ2-4	CASSPRTSGLAKNIQYF	TGCGCCAGCAGCCCCCGCACTAGCGGCCTAGCCAAAAACATTCAGTACTTC
NA	TRBV10-1	NA	TRBJ2-7	CASSESGSQYF	TGCGCCAGCAGTGAGTCCGGGTCGCAGTACTTC
NA	TRBV28	NA	TRBJ2-7	CASSRTGSPYEQYF	TGTGCCAGCAGCCGCACAGGGTCGCCCTACGAGCAGTACTTC
few	TRBV4-1	TRBD1	TRBJ2-2	CASSWTGGNTGELFF	TGCGCCAGCAGCTGGACAGGGGGAAACACCGGGGAGCTGTTTTTT
NA	TRBV7-8	TRBD2	TRBJ2-1	CASSLYGRDNEQFF	TGTGCCAGCAGCTTGTACGGGAGGGACAATGAGCAGTTCTTC
NA	TRBV11-1	TRBD1	TRBJ2-5	CASKNRGETQYF	TGTGCCAGCAAGAACAGGGGAGAGACCCAGTACTTC
once	TRBV6-6	NA	TRBJ2-7	CASSYQEGEQYF	TGTGCCAGCAGTTACCAGGAGGGAGAGCAGTACTTC
NA	TRBV6-5	NA	TRBJ1-3	CASSYGTSGNTIYF	TGTGCCAGCAGTTACGGGACAAGCGGAAACACCATATATTTT
NA	TRBV19	NA	TRBJ1-5	CASSADRGGNQPQHF	TGTGCCAGTAGCGCCGACCGCGGGGGCAATCAGCCCCAGCATTTT
NA	TRBV5-1	NA	TRBJ1-1	CASSLTSQVNTEAFF	TGCGCCAGCAGCTTGACCTCTCAGGTGAACACTGAAGCTTTCTTT
NA	TRBV28	TRBD1	TRBJ1-2	CATQNRGNYGYTF	TGTGCCACTCAGAACAGGGGGAACTATGGCTACACCTTC
few	TRBV29-1	NA	TRBJ2-7	CSVERRGSYEQYF	TGCAGCGTTGAGCGGCGGGGTTCCTACGAGCAGTACTTC
NA	TRBV5-1	TRBD2	TRBJ2-3	CASSRGGGIDTQYF	TGCGCCAGCAGTCGGGGGGGCGGAATAGATACGCAGTATTTT
NA	TRBV10-2	TRBD2	TRBJ2-7	CASSETIAGVPYEQYF	TGCGCCAGCAGTGAGACCATAGCGGGAGTACCCTACGAGCAGTACTTC
NA	TRBV30	NA	TRBJ2-7	CAWSVRKEQYF	TGTGCCTGGAGTGTGCGCAAAGAGCAGTACTTC
NA	TRBV7-9	NA	TRBJ2-7	CASSPQAPWKWAFYEQYF	TGTGCCAGCAGCCCCCAGGCCCCTTGGAAGTGGGCCTTTTACGAGCAGTACTTC
NA	TRBV28	NA	TRBJ1-1	CASSSPKSGSLTEAFF	TGTGCCAGCAGTTCCCCTAAATCAGGGTCTCTCACTGAAGCTTTCTTT
NA	TRBV9	NA	TRBJ2-1	CASTPLGGFEQFF	TGTGCCAGCACCCCCCTAGGGGGATTTGAGCAGTTCTTC
NA	TRBV18	TRBD1	TRBJ2-3	CASSLDRGRVDTQYF	TGTGCCAGCTCACTGGACAGGGGTCGGGTAGATACGCAGTATTTT
NA	TRBV7-9	NA	TRBJ1-5	CASSLTQGYNQPQHF	TGTGCCAGCAGCTTAACACAGGGTTACAATCAGCCCCAGCATTTT
NA	TRBV28	NA	TRBJ1-5	CASSLFRVPAGNQPQHF	TGTGCCAGCTCACTTTTTAGGGTCCCGGCGGGAAATCAGCCCCAGCATTTT
NA	TRBV6-5	NA	TRBJ2-2	CASRPSTGSAGELFF	TGTGCCAGCCGCCCTAGCACAGGGTCAGCCGGGGAGCTGTTTTTT
NA	TRBV7-9	TRBD2	TRBJ2-1	CASSTISGRAYNEQFF	TGTGCCAGCAGCACCATTAGCGGGAGGGCCTACAATGAGCAGTTCTTC
few	TRBV7-9	NA	TRBJ1-2	CASFEGVNYGYTF	TGTGCCAGCTTTGAGGGGGTTAACTATGGCTACACCTTC
once	TRBV28	NA	TRBJ1-2	CASSPRGDLNGYTF	TGTGCCAGCAGTCCACGGGGAGATCTCAATGGCTACACCTTC
NA	TRBV11-1	NA	TRBJ2-1	CASSFPSRPEGPGNEQFF	TGTGCCAGCAGCTTCCCCTCGAGACCGGAGGGCCCCGGCAATGAGCAGTTCTTC
NA	TRBV12-5	NA	TRBJ2-5	CASGESGAATQYF	TGTGCTAGTGGGGAGAGTGGAGCGGCGACCCAGTACTTC
NA	TRBV28	NA	TRBJ1-4	CASSLAGVTNEKLFF	TGTGCCAGCAGTTTGGCAGGGGTAACTAATGAAAAACTGTTTTTT
once	TRBV28	NA	TRBJ2-3	CASSSPGSTDTQYF	TGTGCCAGCAGTTCCCCGGGATCCACAGATACGCAGTATTTT
few	TRBV6-4	NA	TRBJ2-1	CASSDSSGSYNEQFF	TGTGCCAGCAGTGACTCTAGCGGTTCCTACAATGAGCAGTTCTTC
NA	TRBV29-1	TRBD2	TRBJ2-7	CSVRTSAYEQYF	TGCAGCGTACGGACTAGCGCCTACGAGCAGTACTTC
NA	TRBV4-1	NA	TRBJ1-2	CASSQIDSYGYTF	TGCGCCAGCAGCCAAATCGACAGTTATGGCTACACCTTC
NA	TRBV6-4	TRBD2	TRBJ2-1	CASSLTSGSRDEQFF	TGTGCCAGCAGTCTTACTAGCGGGAGTAGGGATGAGCAGTTCTTC
NA	TRBV7-2	NA	TRBJ2-6	CASRLSGANVLTF	TGTGCCAGTAGACTATCTGGGGCCAACGTCCTGACTTTC
NA	TRBV7-2	NA	TRBJ2-1	CASSLEGPGGSSYNEQFF	TGTGCCAGCAGCTTAGAGGGCCCTGGAGGTTCCTCCTACAATGAGCAGTTCTTC
NA	TRBV28	NA	TRBJ1-1	CASSSQGRAMNTEAFF	TGTGCCAGCAGTTCCCAGGGAAGAGCCATGAACACTGAAGCTTTCTTT
NA	TRBV28	TRBD2	TRBJ2-7	CASSSPRLAGRYEQYF	TGTGCCAGCAGTTCCCCTAGACTAGCGGGCCGCTACGAGCAGTACTTC
NA	TRBV19	NA	TRBJ1-2	CASSPDRSIYGYTF	TGTGCCAGTAGCCCGGACAGATCAATCTATGGCTACACCTTC
NA	TRBV30	NA	TRBJ1-5	CAWSVRSDQPQHF	TGTGCCTGGAGTGTGCGGAGCGATCAGCCCCAGCATTTT
NA	TRBV5-1	NA	TRBJ2-7	CASSWDTSPLIPYEQYF	TGCGCCAGCAGCTGGGACACCTCACCTCTCATCCCCTACGAGCAGTACTTC
NA	TRBV30	TRBD2	TRBJ2-1	CAWSSQTSGNEQFF	TGTGCCTGGAGTTCCCAGACTAGCGGCAATGAGCAGTTCTTC
NA	TRBV9	NA	TRBJ1-1	CASSGRGIDLNTEAFF	TGTGCCAGCAGCGGCCGGGGGATCGATCTGAACACTGAAGCTTTCTTT
NA	TRBV15	TRBD1	TRBJ1-4	CATSRVGEGQINEKLFF	TGTGCCACCAGCAGAGTGGGTGAGGGACAGATTAATGAAAAACTGTTTTTT
NA	TRBV29-1	TRBD1	TRBJ2-1	CSVARDRVYNEQFF	TGCAGCGTTGCACGGGACAGGGTTTACAATGAGCAGTTCTTC
NA	TRBV28	NA	TRBJ1-2	CASRFLPRQNSEYGYTF	TGTGCCAGCAGATTTCTTCCCCGACAGAACAGCGAATATGGCTACACCTTC
NA	TRBV7-2	NA	TRBJ1-1	CASSSYFAEAFF	TGTGCCAGCAGCTCCTATTTTGCTGAAGCTTTCTTT
NA	TRBV18	NA	TRBJ1-6	CASSLAGGSYNSPLHF	TGTGCCAGCTCACTGGCAGGAGGCTCCTATAATTCACCCCTCCACTTT